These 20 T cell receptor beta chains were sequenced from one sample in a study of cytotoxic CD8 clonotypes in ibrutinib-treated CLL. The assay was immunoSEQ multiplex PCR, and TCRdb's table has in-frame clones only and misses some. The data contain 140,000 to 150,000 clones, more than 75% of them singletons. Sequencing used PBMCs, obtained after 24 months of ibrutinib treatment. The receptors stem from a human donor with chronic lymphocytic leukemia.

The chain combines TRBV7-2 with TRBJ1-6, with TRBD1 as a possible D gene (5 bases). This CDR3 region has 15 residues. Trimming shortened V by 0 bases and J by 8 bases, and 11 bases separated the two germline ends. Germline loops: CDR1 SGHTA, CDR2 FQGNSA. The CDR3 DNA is TGTGCCAGCAGCTTAGCGGGCCCGGGGGATTCACCCCTCCACTTT. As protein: CASSLAGPGDSPLHF. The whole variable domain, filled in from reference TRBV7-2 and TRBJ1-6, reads GAGVSQSPSNKVTEKGKDVELRCDPISGHTALYWYRQSLGQGLEFLIYFQGNSAPDKSGLPSDRFSAERTGGSVSTLTIQRTQQEDSAVYLCASSLAGPGDSPLHFGNGTRLTVT.

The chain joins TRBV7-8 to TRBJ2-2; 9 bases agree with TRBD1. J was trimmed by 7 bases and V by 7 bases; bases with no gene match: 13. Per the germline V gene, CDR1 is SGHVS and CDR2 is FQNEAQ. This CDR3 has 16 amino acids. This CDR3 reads CASTPPGQGVFGELFF. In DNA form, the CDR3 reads TGTGCCAGCACCCCTCCGGGACAGGGCGTCTTCGGGGAGCTGTTTTTT.

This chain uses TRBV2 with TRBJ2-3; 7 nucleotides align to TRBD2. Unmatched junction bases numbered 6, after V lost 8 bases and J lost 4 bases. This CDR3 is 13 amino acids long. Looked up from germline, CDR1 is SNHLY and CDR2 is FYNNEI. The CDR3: CASGGSGADTQYF. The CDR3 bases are TGTGCCAGCGGCGGGAGTGGCGCAGATACGCAGTATTTT.

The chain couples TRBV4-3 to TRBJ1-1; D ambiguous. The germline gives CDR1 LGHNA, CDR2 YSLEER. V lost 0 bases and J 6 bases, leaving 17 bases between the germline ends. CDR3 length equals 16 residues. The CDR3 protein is CASSQDLGGFTAEAFF. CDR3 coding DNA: TGCGCCAGCAGCCAAGATTTAGGAGGCTTTACGGCTGAAGCTTTCTTT.

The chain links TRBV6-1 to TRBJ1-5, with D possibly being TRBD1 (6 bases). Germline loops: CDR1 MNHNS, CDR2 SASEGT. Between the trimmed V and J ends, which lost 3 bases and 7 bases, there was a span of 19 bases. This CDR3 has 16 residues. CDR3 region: CASSDLGRGAGQPQHF. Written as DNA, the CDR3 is TGTGCCAGCAGTGACCTCGGTCGGGGGGCAGGGCAGCCCCAGCATTTT.

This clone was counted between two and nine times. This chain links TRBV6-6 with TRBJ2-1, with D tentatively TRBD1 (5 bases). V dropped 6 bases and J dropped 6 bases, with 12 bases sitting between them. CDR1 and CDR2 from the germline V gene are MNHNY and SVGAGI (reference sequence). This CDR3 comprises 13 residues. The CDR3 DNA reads TGTGCCAGCAGCTCTAGGGGTCCCAATGAGCAGTTCTTC. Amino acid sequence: CASSSRGPNEQFF.

The CDR3 is CASSQGTGSGSDTQYF. The CDR3, as DNA: TGTGCCAGCAGCCAAGGGACAGGGAGTGGTTCAGATACGCAGTATTTT. V and J are TRBV4-2 and TRBJ2-3; 8 nucleotides line up with TRBD1. The CDR3 contains 16 residues. With 1 base clipped from V and 4 bases from J, the junction kept 7 bases outside the gene matches. The V gene's germline CDR1 is LGHNA and CDR2 YNFKEQ.

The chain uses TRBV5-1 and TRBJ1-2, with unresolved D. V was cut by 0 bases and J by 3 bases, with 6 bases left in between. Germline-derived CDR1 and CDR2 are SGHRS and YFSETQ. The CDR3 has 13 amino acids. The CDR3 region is CASSLGEYYGYTF. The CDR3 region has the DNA TGCGCCAGCAGCTTGGGGGAATACTATGGCTACACCTTC.

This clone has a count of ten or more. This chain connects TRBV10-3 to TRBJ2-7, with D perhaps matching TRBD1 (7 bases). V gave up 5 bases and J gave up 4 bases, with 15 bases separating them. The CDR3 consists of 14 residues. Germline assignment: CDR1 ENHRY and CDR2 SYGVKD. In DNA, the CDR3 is TGTGCCATCAGTCGGGACAGCGCGGGGTACGAGCAGTACTTC. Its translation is CAISRDSAGYEQYF.

Here the CDR3 DNA reads TGTGCCAGCAGCTTAGAAGTCCCGCACAATGAGCAGTTCTTC. This sequence encodes CASSLEVPHNEQFF. V and J are TRBV11-1 and TRBJ2-1; D unclear. Trimming took off 1 base at V and 5 bases at J, with 9 bases between the two ends. CDR3 length: 14 residues. In germline, CDR1 is SGHAT, CDR2 FQDESV (reference sequence).

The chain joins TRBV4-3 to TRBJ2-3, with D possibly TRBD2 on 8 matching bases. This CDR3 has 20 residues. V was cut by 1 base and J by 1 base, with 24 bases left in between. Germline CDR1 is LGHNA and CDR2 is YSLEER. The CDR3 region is CASSQAGGLAGLGGTDTQYF. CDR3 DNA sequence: TGCGCCAGCAGCCAAGCAGGGGGGCTAGCGGGCCTCGGGGGCACAGATACGCAGTATTTT.

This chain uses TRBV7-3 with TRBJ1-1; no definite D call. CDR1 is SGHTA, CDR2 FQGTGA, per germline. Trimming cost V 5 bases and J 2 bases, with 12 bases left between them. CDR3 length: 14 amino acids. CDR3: CASSELGPNTEAFF. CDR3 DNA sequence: TGTGCCAGCAGCGAGCTTGGTCCTAACACTGAAGCTTTCTTT.

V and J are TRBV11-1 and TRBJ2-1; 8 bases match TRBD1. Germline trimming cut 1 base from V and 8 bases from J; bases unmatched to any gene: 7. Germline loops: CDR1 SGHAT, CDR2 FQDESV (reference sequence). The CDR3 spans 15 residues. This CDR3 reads CASSLGQTGADEQFF. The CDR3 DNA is TGTGCCAGCAGCTTAGGGCAGACAGGGGCCGATGAGCAGTTCTTC.

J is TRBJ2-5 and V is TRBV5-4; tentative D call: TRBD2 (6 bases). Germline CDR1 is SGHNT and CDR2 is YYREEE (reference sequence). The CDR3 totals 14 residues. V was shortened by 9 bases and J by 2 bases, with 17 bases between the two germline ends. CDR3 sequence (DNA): TGTGCCATCCAGATGTGGCGGGAACAAGAGACCCAGTACTTC. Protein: CAIQMWREQETQYF.

CDR3: CASSHIAGGPDTQYF. In nucleotides, the CDR3 is TGTGCCAGCAGCCATATAGCGGGGGGACCCGATACGCAGTATTTT. This chain connects TRBV4-2 to TRBJ2-3, with 10 bases lining up with TRBD2. Trimming took 3 bases from V and 6 from J; bases not matched to a gene: 6. CDR3 size: 15 residues. In germline, CDR1 is LGHNA, CDR2 YNFKEQ.

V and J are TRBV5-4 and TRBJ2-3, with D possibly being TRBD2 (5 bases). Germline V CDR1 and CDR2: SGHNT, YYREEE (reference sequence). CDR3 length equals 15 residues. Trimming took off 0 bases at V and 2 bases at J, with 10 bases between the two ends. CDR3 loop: CASSLGDYPTDTQYF. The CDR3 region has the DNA TGTGCCAGCAGCTTGGGAGACTACCCCACAGATACGCAGTATTTT.

CDR3 in DNA: TGCGCCAGCAGCTTGGGCGTGGGTCAGGGGGCTGCCGGAGGGGAAAAACTGTTTTTT. This gives the protein CASSLGVGQGAAGGEKLFF. This chain joins TRBV5-1 and TRBJ1-4; 8 positions match TRBD1. The trim removed 0 bases at V and 8 bases at J, leaving 18 bases unmatched. Per germline, CDR1 SGHRS and CDR2 YFSETQ. The CDR3 is 19 amino acids. The complete variable domain, with remaining parts taken from reference TRBV5-1 and TRBJ1-4, reads KAGVTQTPRYLIKTRGQQVTLSCSPISGHRSVSWYQQTPGQGLQFLFEYFSETQRNKGNFPGRFSGRQFSNSRSEMNVSTLELGDSALYLCASSLGVGQGAAGGEKLFFGSGTQLSVL.

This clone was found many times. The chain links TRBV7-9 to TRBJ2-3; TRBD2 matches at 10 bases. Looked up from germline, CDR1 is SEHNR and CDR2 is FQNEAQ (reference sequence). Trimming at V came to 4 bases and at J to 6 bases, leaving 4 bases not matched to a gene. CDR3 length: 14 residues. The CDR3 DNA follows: TGTGCCAGCAGCTCAGCGGGAGGGGGGGATACGCAGTATTTT. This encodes CASSSAGGGDTQYF.

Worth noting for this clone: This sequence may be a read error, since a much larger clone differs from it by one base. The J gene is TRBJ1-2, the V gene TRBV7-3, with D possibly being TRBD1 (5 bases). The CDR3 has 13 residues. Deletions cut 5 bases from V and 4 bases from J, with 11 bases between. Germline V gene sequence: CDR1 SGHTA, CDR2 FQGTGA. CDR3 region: CASSQAGGYGYTF. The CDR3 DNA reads TGTGCCAGCAGCCAAGCGGGGGGCTATGGCTACACCTTC.

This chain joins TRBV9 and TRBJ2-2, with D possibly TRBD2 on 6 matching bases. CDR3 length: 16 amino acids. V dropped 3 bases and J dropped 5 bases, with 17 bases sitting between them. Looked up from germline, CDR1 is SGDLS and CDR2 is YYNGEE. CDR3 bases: TGTGCCAGCAGCGCCCTATCGGGGGTAGGGACCGGGGAGCTGTTTTTT. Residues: CASSALSGVGTGELFF. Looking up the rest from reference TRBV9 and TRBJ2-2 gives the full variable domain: DSGVTQTPKHLITATGQRVTLRCSPRSGDLSVYWYQQSLDQGLQFLIQYYNGEERAKGNILERFSAQQFPDLHSELNLSSLELGDSALYFCASSALSGVGTGELFFGEGSRLTVL.